This TCR beta chain comes out of a study of vaccination effects on CD4 cells after COVID-19. Study at large: It was a median of 72 days after the second dose that post-vaccine samples were obtained.

Antigen-specific CD4+ T cells expanded by the ViraFEST assay with viral peptide pools were then sequenced. Culture lasted approximately 10 days before CD4+ T cell isolation. Participants were vaccinated with two doses of either the BNT162b2 or mRNA-1273 vaccine. Every well got two million PBMC, which were grown with about 9.9 IU/ml IL-2 and 10 ug/ml peptides. IL-2 medium was substituted for half the medium on days 3 and 7. Study results and caveats: There was marked clonal contraction among infection- and vaccine-induced clones late after vaccination.

Here immunoSEQ multiplex PCR was the method, and the copy in TCRdb shows in-frame clones only, minus some. The data hold about 66,000 clones, with 76% observed a single time. Regarding this clone: The antigen is unknown.

CDR1 is LGHNA, CDR2 YSLEER, per germline. This CDR3 comprises 16 residues. V lost 1 base and J 5 bases, leaving 15 bases between the germline ends. Material: CD4+ T cells from PBMCs cultured with HCoV-OC43 spike peptides, obtained after COVID-19 vaccination. The subset denotes: HCoV-OC43 spike overlapping peptide pool stimulation. The chain combines TRBV4-3 with TRBJ1-3; the D gene is possibly TRBD1 (6 bases). The TCR sequence derives from a human donor who received a COVID-19 vaccine. DNA for the CDR3: TGCGCCAGCAGCCAAGCTTACCGGGACACCAGAAACACCATATATTTT. This translates into CASSQAYRDTRNTIYF.